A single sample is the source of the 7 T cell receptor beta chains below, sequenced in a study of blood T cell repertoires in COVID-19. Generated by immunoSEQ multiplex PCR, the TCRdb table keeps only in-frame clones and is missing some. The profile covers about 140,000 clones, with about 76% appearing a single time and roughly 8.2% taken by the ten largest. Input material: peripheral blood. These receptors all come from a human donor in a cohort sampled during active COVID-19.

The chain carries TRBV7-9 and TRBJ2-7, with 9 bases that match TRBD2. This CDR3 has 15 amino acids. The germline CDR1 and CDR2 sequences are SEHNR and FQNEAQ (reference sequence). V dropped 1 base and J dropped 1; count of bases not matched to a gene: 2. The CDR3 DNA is TGTGCCAGCAGCTTAGGACTAGCGGTTTCCTACGAGCAGTACTTC. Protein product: CASSLGLAVSYEQYF.

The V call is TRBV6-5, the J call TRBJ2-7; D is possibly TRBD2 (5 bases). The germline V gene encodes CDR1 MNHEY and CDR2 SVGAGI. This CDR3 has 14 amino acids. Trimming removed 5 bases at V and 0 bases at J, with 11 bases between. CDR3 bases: TGTGCCAGCAGTCTTAGTACTAGCTCCTACGAGCAGTACTTC. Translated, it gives CASSLSTSSYEQYF.

CDR3 sequence: CASSPPSSGANVLTF. CDR3 in DNA: TGTGCCAGCAGCCCCCCCAGCTCTGGGGCCAACGTCCTGACTTTC. The chain employs TRBV7-3 and TRBJ2-6; D unclear. The CDR3 length is 15 residues. CDR1 is SGHTA, CDR2 FQGTGA, per germline. Trimming took 5 bases from V and 0 from J, leaving 8 bases between them.

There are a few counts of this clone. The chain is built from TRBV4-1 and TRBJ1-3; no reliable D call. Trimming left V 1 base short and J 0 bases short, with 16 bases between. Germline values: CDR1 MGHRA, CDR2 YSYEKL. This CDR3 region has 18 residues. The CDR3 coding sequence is TGCGCCAGCAGCCAAGCTTGGACTGAATACAACTCTGGAAACACCATATATTTT. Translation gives CASSQAWTEYNSGNTIYF.

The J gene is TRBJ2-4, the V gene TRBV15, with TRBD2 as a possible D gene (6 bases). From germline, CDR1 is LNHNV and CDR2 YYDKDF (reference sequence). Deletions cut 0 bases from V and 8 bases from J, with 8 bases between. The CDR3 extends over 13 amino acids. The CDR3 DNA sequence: TGTGCCACCAGCAGAGACGGGAGCTACATTCAGTACTTC. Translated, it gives CATSRDGSYIQYF.

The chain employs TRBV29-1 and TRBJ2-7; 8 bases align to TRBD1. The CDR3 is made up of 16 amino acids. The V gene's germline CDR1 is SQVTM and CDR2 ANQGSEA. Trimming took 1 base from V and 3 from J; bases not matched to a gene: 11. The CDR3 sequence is CSVEGEPGQGSYEQYF. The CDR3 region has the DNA TGCAGCGTTGAAGGCGAACCCGGACAGGGAAGCTACGAGCAGTACTTC.

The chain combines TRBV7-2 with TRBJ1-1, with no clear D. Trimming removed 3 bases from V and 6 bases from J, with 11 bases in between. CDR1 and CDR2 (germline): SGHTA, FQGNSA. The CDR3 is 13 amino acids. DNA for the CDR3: TGTGCCAGCAGCTTGGACCGTAGCGCTGAAGCTTTCTTT. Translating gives CASSLDRSAEAFF.